This TCR beta chain was sequenced for a study of shared T cell receptors in the human thymus. Generated by immunoSEQ multiplex PCR, the TCRdb table keeps only in-frame clones and is missing some. The sample holds about 710,000 clones, around 87% seen once. The data also belong to a second study, concerning human thymus T cells. From that report: Resected material from corrective heart surgery provided the thymus tissue analysed. An apparent bias in V and J gene usage was seen in thymic and blood repertoires. Overlap was high between thymic repertoires from unrelated individuals, as reported in related research.

The specimen sequenced was thymocytes. The sequence derives from a boy less than two years old with a congenital heart defect.

The CDR3: CASSFPGQGALSNTEAFF. The CDR3 bases are TGCGCCAGCAGCTTTCCAGGGCAGGGGGCCTTATCGAACACTGAAGCTTTCTTT. The chain joins TRBV5-1 to TRBJ1-1; 8 bases fit TRBD1. The CDR3 is 18 residues long. J lost 1 base, V lost 2 bases, and 13 bases had no gene match. Germline CDR1 reads SGHRS; CDR2 reads YFSETQ.